These T cell receptor beta chains were read from a single sample in a study of blood T cell repertoires in COVID-19. Some clones are missing from TCRdb's copy, which holds only in-frame ones; the method was immunoSEQ multiplex PCR. The table lists more than 300,000 clones, 90% of them singletons. Sequencing was done on a sample of PBMCs or T cells enriched from blood (not recorded which). These receptor sequences come from a woman aged 25 to 45 who had been exposed to COVID-19. CDR3s include the opening cysteine and the closing phenylalanine or tryptophan. The D gene is left open where the match is weak. Size is stated for part of the rows, as once, few or many counts, or as a class when the clone is expanded.

V	J	size	D	CDR3	DNA
TRBV7-2	TRBJ1-2	once	NA	CASSLTATTGDGYTF	TGTGCCAGCAGCTTAACCGCTACGACAGGTGATGGCTACACCTTC
TRBV14	TRBJ1-5	NA	NA	CASSQIQKFSNQPQHF	TGTGCCAGCAGCCAAATACAGAAATTTAGCAATCAGCCCCAGCATTTT
TRBV4-2	TRBJ2-7	NA	TRBD2	CASSLQTSGASYEQYF	TGTGCCAGCAGCCTACAGACTAGCGGGGCTTCCTACGAGCAGTACTTC
TRBV7-2	TRBJ1-5	NA	NA	CASSPGVRSNQPQHF	TGTGCCAGCAGCCCGGGAGTCAGGAGCAATCAGCCCCAGCATTTT
TRBV30	TRBJ2-7	once	NA	CAWSVSISYEQYF	TGTGCCTGGAGTGTTAGTATTTCCTACGAGCAGTACTTC
TRBV5-4	TRBJ1-2	NA	TRBD1	CASSSIQQGNYGYTF	TGTGCCAGCAGCTCGATACAACAGGGGAACTATGGCTACACCTTC
TRBV5-4	TRBJ1-2	few	NA	CASSLDSYNFYGYTF	TGTGCCAGCAGCTTGGACAGCTATAACTTCTATGGCTACACCTTC
TRBV7-9	TRBJ2-5	few	TRBD2	CASSPFKTSGRRQETQYF	TGTGCCAGCAGCCCCTTTAAGACTAGCGGGAGGCGACAAGAGACCCAGTACTTC
TRBV5-1	TRBJ2-4	NA	TRBD2	CAIPENRGGKNIQYF	TGCGCCATCCCGGAGAATCGGGGGGGCAAAAACATTCAGTACTTC
TRBV4-3	TRBJ1-6	NA	TRBD1	CASSQGTGLGNSPLHF	TGCGCCAGCAGCCAGGGGACAGGCCTAGGTAATTCACCCCTCCACTTT
TRBV7-9	TRBJ2-7	NA	NA	CASSLRSYEQYF	TGTGCCAGCAGCCTCCGCTCCTACGAGCAGTACTTC
TRBV5-6	TRBJ1-2	NA	TRBD1	CASRGPETGDLYGYTF	TGTGCCAGCAGAGGACCCGAGACAGGGGACCTCTATGGCTACACCTTC
TRBV27	TRBJ2-3	NA	TRBD2	CASRGRVGTDTQYF	TGTGCCAGCCGAGGGAGGGTGGGCACAGATACGCAGTATTTT
TRBV29-1	TRBJ1-2	NA	NA	CSVTTGTQYGYTF	TGCAGCGTCACAACCGGGACACAATATGGCTACACCTTC
TRBV4-2	TRBJ2-1	few	TRBD2	CASGFASGGAIVNEQFF	TGTGCCAGCGGGTTCGCTAGCGGGGGGGCTATAGTTAATGAGCAGTTCTTC
TRBV19	TRBJ2-4	NA	TRBD2	CASSTGLAGGKNIQYF	TGTGCCAGTAGTACGGGACTAGCGGGGGGAAAAAACATTCAGTACTTC
TRBV7-8	TRBJ2-7	many	NA	CASRVFPGTPEDEQYF	TGTGCCAGCAGAGTATTCCCTGGGACTCCCGAGGACGAGCAGTACTTC
TRBV5-1	TRBJ1-5	NA	NA	CASSLGPAGNQPQHF	TGCGCCAGCAGCTTGGGCCCGGCGGGCAATCAGCCCCAGCATTTT
TRBV11-3	TRBJ2-7	NA	TRBD1	CASSPRQGAIHEQYF	TGTGCCAGCAGCCCGCGACAGGGGGCCATCCACGAGCAGTACTTC
TRBV19	TRBJ1-2	NA	TRBD1	CASSKGQNNYGYTF	TGTGCCAGTAGTAAGGGACAGAATAACTATGGCTACACCTTC
TRBV9	TRBJ1-3	NA	NA	CASSALAGNTIYF	TGTGCCAGCAGCGCCCTCGCTGGAAACACCATATATTTT
TRBV5-1	TRBJ1-2	NA	NA	CASSLSGKLGYGYTF	TGCGCCAGCAGCTTGTCAGGGAAGTTGGGCTATGGCTACACCTTC
TRBV7-2	TRBJ2-2	NA	NA	CASSSQSWAPTGELFF	TGTGCCAGCAGCTCCCAATCGTGGGCGCCTACCGGGGAGCTGTTTTTT
TRBV28	TRBJ1-1	NA	TRBD1	CASSFPVLGGKGGTEAFF	TGTGCCAGCAGTTTCCCCGTTTTAGGGGGCAAGGGAGGTACTGAAGCTTTCTTT
TRBV2	TRBJ1-2	NA	TRBD1	CASSRQGVGYGYTF	TGTGCCAGCAGCAGACAGGGGGTCGGCTATGGCTACACCTTC
TRBV2	TRBJ1-2	NA	TRBD1	CASSDPGQVSHDGYTF	TGTGCCAGCAGTGATCCAGGACAGGTCTCACATGATGGCTACACCTTC
TRBV3-1/TRBV3-2	TRBJ1-1	NA	NA	CASSPRRDTEAFF	TGTGCCAGCAGCCCACGGCGGGACACTGAAGCTTTCTTT
TRBV5-1	TRBJ2-2	NA	TRBD1	CASSLKGQGIFSGELFF	TGCGCCAGCAGCTTAAAAGGACAGGGGATTTTTTCCGGGGAGCTGTTTTTT
TRBV6-1	TRBJ1-2	once	TRBD1	CASSTLGTGYGYTF	TGTGCCAGCAGTACCCTCGGGACAGGGTACGGCTACACCTTC
TRBV24-1	TRBJ2-1	NA	TRBD1	CATSDLRTGVANEQFF	TGTGCCACCAGTGATCTAAGGACAGGGGTGGCGAATGAGCAGTTCTTC
TRBV7-9	TRBJ2-7	NA	TRBD1	CASSLPPRGQGAYEQYF	TGTGCCAGCAGCTTACCTCCGAGGGGACAGGGGGCTTACGAGCAGTACTTC